The 5 T cell receptor beta chains in this list originate from one sample, sequenced in a study of blood T cell repertoires in COVID-19. The assay was immunoSEQ multiplex PCR, and TCRdb's table has in-frame clones only and misses some. The top ten clones hold roughly 3% of a sample with 200,000 to 250,000 clones, approximately 84% of them seen once. Sequenced material: peripheral blood. These receptors all stem from a woman aged 30 to 39 who had recovered from COVID-19.

The chain recombines TRBV7-2 with TRBJ1-1, with D possibly being TRBD1 (6 bases). The V gene's germline CDR1 is SGHTA and CDR2 FQGNSA. The CDR3 has 15 residues. The V end lost 2 bases, the J end lost 1 base, and 11 bases lay between the germline ends. CDR3 sequence (DNA): TGTGCCAGCAGCTTAAATCCAGGGGCGAACACTGAAGCTTTCTTT. This gives the protein CASSLNPGANTEAFF.

The CDR3 is CASSPKKSGQSGTEAFF. The DNA of the CDR3 is TGTGCCAGCTCACCGAAAAAGTCGGGACAGTCGGGCACTGAAGCTTTCTTT. The chain joins TRBV18 to TRBJ1-1, with 7 nucleotides matching TRBD1. The CDR3 length is 17 residues. V gave up 3 bases and J gave up 4 bases; unmatched junction bases: 14. Germline V gives CDR1 KGHSH, CDR2 LQKENI.

V is TRBV12-3 or TRBV12-4 and J is TRBJ1-1; 8 bases are shared with TRBD1. V shed 0 bases, J shed 11 bases, and the junction held 5 bases outside the gene matches. This CDR3 is built from 13 residues. As DNA, the CDR3 is TGTGCCAGCAGTTTAGCGCGCACAGGGGGGGCTTTCTTT. It codes for CASSLARTGGAFF.

This clone has just one count. V is TRBV20-1 and J is TRBJ2-3; 8 bases are shared with TRBD2. Germline CDR1 reads DFQATT; CDR2 reads SNEGSKA (reference sequence). The CDR3 contains 15 residues. The ends lost 3 bases at V and 0 bases at J; junction bases unmatched: 5. The CDR3 region has the DNA TGCAGTGCTAGTGCACTAGCGGCCAGCACAGATACGCAGTATTTT. Translation gives CSASALAASTDTQYF.

The rearrangement uses TRBV6-5 and TRBJ1-3; TRBD1 is a possible D gene (6 bases). The CDR3 runs to 14 residues. In germline, CDR1 is MNHEY, CDR2 SVGAGI. The V end lost 10 bases, the J end lost 2 bases, and 15 bases lay between the germline ends. The CDR3 bases are TGTGCCACCCTCACAGGGTACACTGGAAACACCATATATTTT. Encoded protein: CATLTGYTGNTIYF.